These T cell receptor beta chains were read from a single sample in a study of CD4+ T cells in melanoma. The repertoire was sequenced with immunoSEQ multiplex PCR; TCRdb's copy has only in-frame clones and lacks some. This sample has some 10,000 clones, with 55% to 75% found just once. The specimen sequenced was cells from a culture (not recorded whether cultured in vitro). Receptors were obtained from a human donor with melanoma. Both conserved end residues are part of each CDR3. The D gene is left open where the match is weak. Where a row states a size, it is once, few, many or the class of an expanded clone; other rows omit it.

V: TRBV27; length: 14; D: .; J: TRBJ2-5; size: few; DNA: TGTGCCAGCAGTTCACAGAGGTTTCGGGAGACCCAGTACTTC; CDR3: CASSSQRFRETQYF
V: TRBV2; length: 15; D: .; J: TRBJ1-2; size: few; DNA: TGTGCCAGCAGTGGCCTTCGGGGTTCGGAGGGTGGCTACACCTTC; CDR3: CASSGLRGSEGGYTF
V: TRBV2; length: 13; D: .; J: TRBJ2-5; size: few; DNA: TGTGCCAGCAGTGTGCTTTTCTCGGAGACCCAGTACTTC; CDR3: CASSVLFSETQYF
V: TRBV6-5; length: 13; D: .; J: TRBJ2-4; size: .; DNA: TGTGCCAGCAGTTACTGGCTAGGGGGCATTCAGTACTTC; CDR3: CASSYWLGGIQYF
V: TRBV5-1; length: 15; D: .; J: TRBJ1-1; size: .; DNA: TGCGCCAGCAGCACCCAGGGGTCGATGAACACTGAAGCTTTCTTT; CDR3: CASSTQGSMNTEAFF
V: TRBV7-3; length: 14; D: .; J: TRBJ2-2; size: .; DNA: TGTGCCAGCAGCCCCAATTCACTGGGCGGGGAGCTGTTTTTT; CDR3: CASSPNSLGGELFF
V: TRBV6-5; length: 14; D: TRBD1; J: TRBJ1-2; size: .; DNA: TGTGCCAGCAGTTTTACAGGGGGAGACTATGGCTACACCTTC; CDR3: CASSFTGGDYGYTF
V: TRBV5-4; length: 16; D: .; J: TRBJ1-6; size: .; DNA: TGTGCCAGCAGCTTGGCCGGGGCAGGTACTCTATCACCCCTCCACTTT; CDR3: CASSLAGAGTLSPLHF
V: TRBV5-1; length: 14; D: .; J: TRBJ2-1; size: once; DNA: TGCGCCAGCAGCTTGGCAGGATTCTACAATGAGCAGTTCTTC; CDR3: CASSLAGFYNEQFF
V: TRBV2; length: 14; D: .; J: TRBJ2-7; size: few; DNA: TGTGCCAGCATCCTCGGGGGCAGGTCCTACGAGCAGTACTTC; CDR3: CASILGGRSYEQYF
V: TRBV11-2; length: 16; D: .; J: TRBJ1-1; size: few; DNA: TGTGCCAGCAGCTTAGTGATGGGAATTAAGAACACTGAAGCTTTCTTT; CDR3: CASSLVMGIKNTEAFF
V: TRBV5-4; length: 10; D: .; J: TRBJ2-7; size: few; DNA: TGTGCCAGTTGGTGGAACGAGCAGTACTTC; CDR3: CASWWNEQYF
V: TRBV5-1; length: 15; D: TRBD1; J: TRBJ2-1; size: once; DNA: TGCGCCAGCAGCTTGCAGGGGGCTCTGTACAATGAGCAGTTCTTC; CDR3: CASSLQGALYNEQFF
V: TRBV7-8; length: 14; D: TRBD1; J: TRBJ1-1; size: once; DNA: TGTGCCAGCAGCCCGTCCGGCAGGGGGCCTAAAGCTTTCTTT; CDR3: CASSPSGRGPKAFF
V: TRBV21-1; length: 11; D: .; J: TRBJ2-7; size: .; DNA: TGTGCCAGCAGCCTTATCTACGAGCAGTACTTC; CDR3: CASSLIYEQYF
V: TRBV7-3; length: 14; D: .; J: TRBJ1-5; size: .; DNA: TGTGCCAGCAGCTTAGAGATTAGCAATCAGCCCCAGCATTTT; CDR3: CASSLEISNQPQHF
V: TRBV19; length: 14; D: .; J: TRBJ1-6; size: .; DNA: TGTGCCAGTAGTGCGCAGGGACTGGCTTCACCCCTCCACTTT; CDR3: CASSAQGLASPLHF
V: TRBV18; length: 16; D: .; J: TRBJ1-1; size: .; DNA: TGTGCCAGCTCACCAAGGTTGCCTGGGACGAACACTGAAGCTTTCTTT; CDR3: CASSPRLPGTNTEAFF
V: TRBV5-1; length: 13; D: .; J: TRBJ1-1; size: .; DNA: TGCGCCAGCAGCTTCGAGGATCTCACTGAAGCTTTCTTT; CDR3: CASSFEDLTEAFF
V: TRBV7-9; length: 18; D: .; J: TRBJ2-5; size: few; DNA: TGTGCCAGCAGCTTAGGTAACCTGGACAGATGGGTCGGGGAGACCCAGTACTTC; CDR3: CASSLGNLDRWVGETQYF
V: TRBV7-2; length: 15; D: .; J: TRBJ2-5; size: .; DNA: TGTGCCAGCAGCTTCGTGGGCCGCCGACAAGAGACCCAGTACTTC; CDR3: CASSFVGRRQETQYF
V: TRBV7-9; length: 13; D: .; J: TRBJ2-3; size: .; DNA: TGTGCCAGCAGCTTAGCGCGAAGGGATACGCAGTATTTT; CDR3: CASSLARRDTQYF
V: TRBV6-1; length: 14; D: TRBD2; J: TRBJ2-7; size: .; DNA: TGTGCCAGCTTCGGGACCGGGACTAACTACGAGCAGTACTTC; CDR3: CASFGTGTNYEQYF
V: TRBV6-6; length: 14; D: .; J: TRBJ1-2; size: once; DNA: TGTGCCAGCAGTTACTCGGGCGGGGTCTATGGCTACACCTTC; CDR3: CASSYSGGVYGYTF
V: TRBV28; length: 15; D: .; J: TRBJ1-2; size: .; DNA: TGTGCCAGCAGTTTAAGGCAGGTTTGGGGCTATGGCTACACCTTC; CDR3: CASSLRQVWGYGYTF
V: TRBV13; length: 17; D: TRBD1; J: TRBJ1-1; size: .; DNA: TGTGCCAGCAGCTTAAACCCCGACAGGGTGAGGAACACTGAAGCTTTCTTT; CDR3: CASSLNPDRVRNTEAFF
V: TRBV19; length: 15; D: TRBD2; J: TRBJ2-3; size: once; DNA: TGTGCCAGTAAAGGTAGTGGTGCGGGGGAAGATACGCAGTATTTT; CDR3: CASKGSGAGEDTQYF
V: TRBV6-6; length: 15; D: .; J: TRBJ2-1; size: .; DNA: TGTGCCAGCAGCATCCAGCGGAGCTCCTACAATGAGCAGTTCTTC; CDR3: CASSIQRSSYNEQFF
V: TRBV7-2; length: 18; D: TRBD2; J: TRBJ2-7; size: .; DNA: TGTGCCAGCAGCTTACGAGGGCCTGGAGCGGGGGATCCCTACGAGCAGTACTTC; CDR3: CASSLRGPGAGDPYEQYF
V: TRBV30; length: 14; D: .; J: TRBJ2-7; size: .; DNA: TGTGCCTGGAGTGTACTCAGCGGGTTCGGCGAGCAGTACTTC; CDR3: CAWSVLSGFGEQYF
V: TRBV4-2; length: 17; D: TRBD1; J: TRBJ1-1; size: .; DNA: TGTGCCAGCAGCCCACCCCAGGGACAGACTATGAACACTGAAGCTTTCTTT; CDR3: CASSPPQGQTMNTEAFF
V: TRBV6-6; length: 13; D: TRBD1; J: TRBJ1-1; size: once; DNA: TGTGCCAGCTCTAGACAGGGGAACACTGAAGCTTTCTTT; CDR3: CASSRQGNTEAFF
V: TRBV11-2; length: 16; D: TRBD2; J: TRBJ2-3; size: .; DNA: TGTGCCAGCAGCCTGGGACTAGCGGTCGGCACAGATACGCAGTATTTT; CDR3: CASSLGLAVGTDTQYF
V: TRBV2; length: 17; D: .; J: TRBJ2-2; size: .; DNA: TGTGCCAGCAGCAGCGGGTTAGGGATGGAGAATGCCGGGGAGCTGTTTTTT; CDR3: CASSSGLGMENAGELFF
V: TRBV6-1; length: 16; D: TRBD2; J: TRBJ2-3; size: .; DNA: TGTGCCAGCAGTGCCTCACCTAGCGGGGGGGCGGATACGCAGTATTTT; CDR3: CASSASPSGGADTQYF
V: TRBV5-1; length: 17; D: TRBD1; J: TRBJ2-1; size: .; DNA: TGCGCCAGCAGCTCTACAGGGGGCGCCAGCTCCTACAATGAGCAGTTCTTC; CDR3: CASSSTGGASSYNEQFF
V: TRBV30; length: 12; D: .; J: TRBJ2-1; size: .; DNA: TGTGCCTGGAGTGTTAAGCCAAGTGAGCAGTTCTTC; CDR3: CAWSVKPSEQFF
V: TRBV19; length: 13; D: .; J: TRBJ1-1; size: .; DNA: TGTGCCAGTAGTATTTCCAGGAACACTGAAGCTTTCTTT; CDR3: CASSISRNTEAFF
V: TRBV11-2; length: 16; D: TRBD2; J: TRBJ2-1; size: few; DNA: TGTGCCAGCAGATACGGAGCGGGGGACTCCTACAATGAGCAGTTCTTC; CDR3: CASRYGAGDSYNEQFF
V: TRBV25-1; length: 18; D: TRBD2; J: TRBJ2-5; size: .; DNA: TGTGCCAGCAGTGGGCGGACTAGCGGGGTAACGGGGCAAGAGACCCAGTACTTC; CDR3: CASSGRTSGVTGQETQYF
V: TRBV4-1; length: 16; D: .; J: TRBJ1-2; size: .; DNA: TGCGCCAGCAGCCAAGAGGGGTGGGGGTTAAGGTATGGCTACACCTTC; CDR3: CASSQEGWGLRYGYTF
V: TRBV27; length: 14; D: .; J: TRBJ2-5; size: .; DNA: TGTGCCAGCAGTTCCCACGGGGTCGGAGAGACCCAGTACTTC; CDR3: CASSSHGVGETQYF
V: TRBV6-5; length: 16; D: .; J: TRBJ2-1; size: .; DNA: TGTGCCAGCAGTTTAGTAGGGTCGAGCTCCTACAATGAGCAGTTCTTC; CDR3: CASSLVGSSSYNEQFF
V: TRBV19; length: 13; D: .; J: TRBJ1-2; size: few; DNA: TGTGCCAGTAGTATGGCAGGGGACTATGGCTACACCTTC; CDR3: CASSMAGDYGYTF
V: TRBV7-2; length: 14; D: .; J: TRBJ2-1; size: .; DNA: TGTGCCAGCAGCTTGAGGGGCGGACACAATGAGCAGTTCTTC; CDR3: CASSLRGGHNEQFF
V: TRBV25-1; length: 12; D: TRBD1; J: TRBJ1-2; size: .; DNA: TGTGCCAGCAGGGACAGGGGGCAGGGCTACACCTTC; CDR3: CASRDRGQGYTF
V: TRBV29-1; length: 13; D: .; J: TRBJ1-1; size: .; DNA: TGCAGCGTTTTGTCAGTCATGAACACTGAAGCTTTCTTT; CDR3: CSVLSVMNTEAFF
V: TRBV5-1; length: 14; D: .; J: TRBJ2-5; size: few; DNA: TGCGCCAGCAGCTTGGTAGGGCCCCAAGAGACCCAGTACTTC; CDR3: CASSLVGPQETQYF